This TCR beta chain appears in the sequencing data of a study of blood T cells in healthy people across ages. This clonotype was detected a few times. Sample donors were healthy Caucasian individuals that came from Russia, aged roughly 6 to 95. This CDR3 is 12 amino acids long. Trimming left V 6 bases short and J 0 bases short, with 6 bases between. The second PCR ran about 6 to 11 cycles with a sample-barcoded 5' primer and J-beta primers. Each CDR3 protein gets one entry after TCRdb re-called the 5' RACE reads with MiXCR. The sample records around 800,000 distinct CDR3 sequences, roughly 24% being singletons. These same records also appear under a second study, on T cells of mothers and their children.

The TCR sequence derives from a boy younger than 18 in good health. The V gene is TRBV12-3 or TRBV12-4, the J gene TRBJ2-7, with no clear D. The material sequenced was blood. The CDR3 bases are TGTGCCAGCAGCCGGTACTCCTACGAGCAGTACTTC. It specifies CASSRYSYEQYF.